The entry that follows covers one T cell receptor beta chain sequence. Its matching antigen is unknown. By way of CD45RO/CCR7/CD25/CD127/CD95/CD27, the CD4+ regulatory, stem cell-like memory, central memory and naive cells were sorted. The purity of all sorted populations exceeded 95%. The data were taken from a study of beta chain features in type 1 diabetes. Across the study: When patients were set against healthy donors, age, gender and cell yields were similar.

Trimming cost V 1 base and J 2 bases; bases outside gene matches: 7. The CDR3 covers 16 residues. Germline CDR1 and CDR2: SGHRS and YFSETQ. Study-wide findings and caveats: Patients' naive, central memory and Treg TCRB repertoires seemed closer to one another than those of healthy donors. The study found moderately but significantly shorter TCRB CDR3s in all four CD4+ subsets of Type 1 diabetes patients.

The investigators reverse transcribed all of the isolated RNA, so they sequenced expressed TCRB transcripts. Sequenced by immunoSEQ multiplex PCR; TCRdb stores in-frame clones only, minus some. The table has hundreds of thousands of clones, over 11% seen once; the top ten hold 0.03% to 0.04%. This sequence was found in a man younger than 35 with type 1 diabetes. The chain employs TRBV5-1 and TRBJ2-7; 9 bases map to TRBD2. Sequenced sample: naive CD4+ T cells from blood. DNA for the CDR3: TGCGCCAGCAGCTTGAGCTTAGCGGGGGCGCCCTACGAGCAGTACTTC. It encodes CASSLSLAGAPYEQYF. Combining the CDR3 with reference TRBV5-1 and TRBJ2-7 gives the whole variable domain KAGVTQTPRYLIKTRGQQVTLSCSPISGHRSVSWYQQTPGQGLQFLFEYFSETQRNKGNFPGRFSGRQFSNSRSEMNVSTLELGDSALYLCASSLSLAGAPYEQYFGPGTRLTVT.